This T cell receptor beta chain was sequenced during a study of T cells in Graves' hyperthyroidism and ophthalmopathy. Patients were excluded because of uncontrolled infection, other autoimmune disease, pregnancy or lactation. From 9 to 10 ml of fresh peripheral blood, PBMCs were isolated. Template material for amplifying TCR beta CDR3 regions consisted of RNA transcripts. Initially, a first-round RT-PCR of the TCR CDR3 employed the HTBI primer set. TCRdb analysed the multiplex PCR reads with MiXCR anew, one entry per CDR3 protein. This table holds 500,000 to 800,000 distinct CDR3 sequences, roughly 14% found once. This clonotype was observed a few times. This CDR3 comprises 15 residues. Trimming cost V 6 bases and J 0 bases; bases outside gene matches: 5. The V gene's germline CDR1 is DFQATT and CDR2 SNEGSKA (reference sequence).

This TCR was sampled from a woman aged 50 to 60 with Graves' ophthalmopathy. Sequencing was performed on blood. The chain recombines TRBV20-1 with TRBJ2-2, with 9 nucleotides matching TRBD2. The CDR3 sequence is CSARLAVTNTGELFF. The CDR3 nucleotides are TGCAGTGCCAGACTAGCGGTAACGAACACCGGGGAGCTGTTTTTT.